The T cell receptor (beta chain) described here comes from a study of Graves' ophthalmopathy and Graves' hyperthyroidism. V lost 7 bases, J lost 9 bases, and 16 bases lay in between. CDR1 DFQATT and CDR2 SNEGSKA come from the germline V gene (reference sequence). The CDR3 contains 11 residues. Lactation, pregnancy, uncontrolled infections and other autoimmune diseases were all grounds for excluding patients. This clonotype was observed a few times. Its specificity is unknown. Using RNA transcripts, the TCR beta CDR3 regions were amplified. In the first round, RT-PCR was carried out with HTBI primers, and a multiplex PCR formed the second round. TCRdb passed the multiplex PCR reads through MiXCR, listing each CDR3 protein once. The sample carries about 740,000 distinct CDR3 sequences, around 40% recorded once. Whole-study findings and limits: With a specificity of 72.22% and a sensitivity of about 69%, the model predicted ophthalmopathy progression.

The sequenced sample was peripheral blood. The clonotype comes from an adult man with Graves' ophthalmopathy. The chain carries TRBV20-1 and TRBJ2-7, with TRBD1 as a possible D gene (6 bases). CDR3 loop: CSGYAGDGQYF. Written as DNA, the CDR3 is TGCAGTGGCTACGCAGGGGACGGGCAGTACTTC.